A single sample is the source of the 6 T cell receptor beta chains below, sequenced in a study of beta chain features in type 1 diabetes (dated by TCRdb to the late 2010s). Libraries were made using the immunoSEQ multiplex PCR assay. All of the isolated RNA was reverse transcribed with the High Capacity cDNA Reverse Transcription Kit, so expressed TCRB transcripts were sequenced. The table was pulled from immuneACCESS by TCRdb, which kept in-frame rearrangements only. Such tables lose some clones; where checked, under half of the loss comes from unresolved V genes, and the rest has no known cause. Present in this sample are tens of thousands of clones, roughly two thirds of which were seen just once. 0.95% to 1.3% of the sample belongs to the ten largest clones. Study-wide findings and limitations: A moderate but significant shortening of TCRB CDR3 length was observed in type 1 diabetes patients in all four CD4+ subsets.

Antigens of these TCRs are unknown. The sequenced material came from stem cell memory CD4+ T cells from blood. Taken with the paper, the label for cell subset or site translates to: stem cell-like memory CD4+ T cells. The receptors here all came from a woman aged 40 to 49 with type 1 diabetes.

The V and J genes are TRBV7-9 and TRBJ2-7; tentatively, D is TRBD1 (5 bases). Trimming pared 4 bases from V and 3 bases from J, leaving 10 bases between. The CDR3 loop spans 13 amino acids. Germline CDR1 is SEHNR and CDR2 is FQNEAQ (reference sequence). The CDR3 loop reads CASSSQGSYEQYF. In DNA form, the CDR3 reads TGTGCCAGCAGCTCCCAGGGTAGCTACGAGCAGTACTTC.

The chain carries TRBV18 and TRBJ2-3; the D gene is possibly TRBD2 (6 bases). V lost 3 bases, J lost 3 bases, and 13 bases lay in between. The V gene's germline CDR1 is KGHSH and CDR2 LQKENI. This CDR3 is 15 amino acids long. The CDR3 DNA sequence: TGTGCCAGCTCACCTTCGGGACTCGTAACAGATACGCAGTATTTT. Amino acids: CASSPSGLVTDTQYF. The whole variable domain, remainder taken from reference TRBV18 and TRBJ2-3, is NAGVMQNPRHLVRRRGQEARLRCSPMKGHSHVYWYRQLPEEGLKFMVYLQKENIIDESGMPKERFSAEFPKEGPSILRIQQVVRGDSAAYFCASSPSGLVTDTQYFGPGTRLTVL.

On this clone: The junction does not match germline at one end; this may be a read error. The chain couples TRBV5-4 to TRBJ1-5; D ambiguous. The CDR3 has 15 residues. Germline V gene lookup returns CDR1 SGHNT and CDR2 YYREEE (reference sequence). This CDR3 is CASSQDFGHNQPQHF. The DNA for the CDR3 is TGCGCCAGCAGCCAAGATTTTGGGCACAATCAGCCCCAGCATTTT.

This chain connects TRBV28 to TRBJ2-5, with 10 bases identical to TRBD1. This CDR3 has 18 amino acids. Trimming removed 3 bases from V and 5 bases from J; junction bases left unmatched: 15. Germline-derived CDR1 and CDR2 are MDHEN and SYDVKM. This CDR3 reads CASSFSALTGQGDETQYF. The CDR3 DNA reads TGTGCCAGCAGTTTTAGCGCCCTCACCGGACAGGGGGACGAGACCCAGTACTTC.

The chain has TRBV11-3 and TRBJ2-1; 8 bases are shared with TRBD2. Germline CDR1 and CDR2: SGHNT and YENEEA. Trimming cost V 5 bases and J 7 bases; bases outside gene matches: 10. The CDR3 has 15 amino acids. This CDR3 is CASSPAGGWRNEQFF. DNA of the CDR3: TGTGCCAGCAGCCCGGCGGGGGGTTGGAGGAATGAGCAGTTCTTC.

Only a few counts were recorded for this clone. CDR3 nucleotides: TGTGCCAGCAGTGGGGGCGGGGGGCAGACCTATGGCTACACCTTC. Translating it yields CASSGGGGQTYGYTF. The chain links TRBV25-1 to TRBJ1-2; possibly TRBD1 for D (6 bases). The ends were cut back, 4 bases at V and 4 bases at J, with 16 bases in the middle. Germline assignment: CDR1 MGHDK and CDR2 SYGVNS. CDR3 size: 15 residues.